Following are 9 T cell receptor beta chains from one sample sequenced in a study of shared clonotypes between healthy human individuals. Method: immunoSEQ multiplex PCR; TCRdb's copy keeps in-frame clones and lacks some. The sample has under 1,100,000 clones, around 78% seen once. Sample: memory CD4+ T cells from PBMCs. Subset here: CD45RA-negative fraction. Source of these receptors: a man between 18 and 35 years old in good health. Some clones in this sample may be carry-over from other donors' samples.

The chain has TRBV7-9 and TRBJ2-1; TRBD2 might be the D (5 bases). CDR1 and CDR2 (germline): SEHNR, FQNEAQ (reference sequence). There are 16 residues in the CDR3. Trimming took 2 bases from V and 5 from J, leaving 16 bases between them. DNA of the CDR3: TGTGCCAGCAGCTTAACCCGGGCTAGCAGTAACAATGAGCAGTTCTTC. Its protein is CASSLTRASSNNEQFF.

This clone has just a few counts. This chain links TRBV5-1 with TRBJ2-5, with 12 bases fitting TRBD2. V lost 4 bases, J lost 1 base, and 11 bases stayed unmatched. CDR1 SGHRS and CDR2 YFSETQ come from the germline V gene. The CDR3 covers 18 residues. The CDR3 sequence: CASSTGLAGIALQETQYF. Here the CDR3 DNA reads TGCGCCAGCAGCACAGGACTAGCGGGGATAGCCCTCCAAGAGACCCAGTACTTC.

J is TRBJ1-5 and V is TRBV6-5; D is perhaps TRBD1 (5 bases). CDR1 is MNHEY, CDR2 SVGAGI, per germline. CDR3 length: 13 amino acids. V lost 0 bases to trimming and J lost 11 bases, with 11 bases between them. CDR3 nucleotides: TGTGCCAGCAGTTACTCCCCCGGGGGGACCCAGCATTTT. This sequence encodes CASSYSPGGTQHF.

V gene TRBV6-6 combines with J gene TRBJ2-7, with D perhaps matching TRBD2 (5 bases). From germline, CDR1 is MNHNY and CDR2 SVGAGI (reference sequence). The CDR3 is made up of 14 amino acids. Trimming removed 5 bases from V and 7 bases from J, with 18 bases in between. The CDR3 DNA sequence: TGTGCCAGCAGTGGAGCGGAATTCGTGCGGGAGCAGTACTTC. It specifies CASSGAEFVREQYF.

The chain is built from TRBV10-3 and TRBJ2-3; D perhaps matches TRBD2 (5 bases). Germline-derived CDR1 and CDR2 are ENHRY and SYGVKD. The CDR3 length is 17 residues. The V end lost 4 bases, the J end lost 3 bases, and 20 bases lay between the germline ends. The CDR3 nucleotides read TGTGCCATCAGTGGCCCGGGGTCCGACAAACGAACAGATACGCAGTATTTT. This codes for CAISGPGSDKRTDTQYF.

This clone was counted a few times. The chain joins TRBV30 to TRBJ2-6; tentative D call: TRBD1 (5 bases). V was cut by 0 bases and J by 0 bases, with 15 bases left in between. CDR3 length equals 18 residues. Germline CDR1 and CDR2: GTSNPN and SVGIG (reference sequence). CDR3 nucleotide sequence: TGTGCCTGGAGTGTAGACCAGGGTTCATACTCTGGGGCCAACGTCCTGACTTTC. Amino acids: CAWSVDQGSYSGANVLTF.

This clone was counted between two and nine times. This specimen includes other DNA sequences encoding the same CDR3. CDR3 DNA: TGTGCCAGCAGCTTAGCGGGCTCGGGGGAGACCCAGTACTTC. Its translation is CASSLAGSGETQYF. This rearrangement joins TRBV7-2 to TRBJ2-5; the D gene is possibly TRBD2 (5 bases). The CDR3 totals 14 residues. V was trimmed by 0 bases and J by 5 bases, leaving 10 bases between them. CDR1 is SGHTA, CDR2 FQGNSA, per germline.

This clone was recorded a few times. This may be a read error: a much more frequent sequence differs by one nucleotide. This same CDR3 is encoded by further DNA sequences in the sample. The rearrangement joins TRBV9 to TRBJ2-5, with no clear D. The V end lost 0 bases, the J end lost 1 base, and 4 bases lay between the germline ends. Germline V gene lookup returns CDR1 SGDLS and CDR2 YYNGEE. This CDR3 comprises 13 residues. CDR3 sequence: CASSVGPQETQYF. CDR3 bases: TGTGCCAGCAGCGTAGGGCCCCAAGAGACCCAGTACTTC.

The CDR3 reads CASSGGTSGRTDTQYF. The DNA for the CDR3 is TGTGCCAGCAGTGGGGGGACTAGCGGCCGCACAGATACGCAGTATTTT. The chain has TRBV2 and TRBJ2-3, with 11 nucleotides matching TRBD2. Germline lookup yields CDR1 SNHLY and CDR2 FYNNEI. V lost 4 bases, J lost 1 base, and 4 bases stayed unmatched. The CDR3 has 16 amino acids.